The T cell receptor (beta chain) under discussion was sequenced for a study of low-dose radiotherapy and immunotherapy resistance in tumors. Turning to the study itself: Radiation delivery to Cohort 1 consisted of 0.5 Gy per fraction every 2 weeks, summing to 6.5 Gy. Every two weeks, the protocol called for intravenous cyclophosphamide at 200 mg/m2. It was given one day before each radiation and immunotherapy administration.

Germline CDR1 and CDR2: MDHEN and SYDVKM. The CDR3 extends over 16 amino acids. Between the trimmed V and J ends, which lost 7 bases and 10 bases, there was a span of 26 bases. A few counts support this clonotype. A far larger clone is off by one base, so a read error is likely. Both TCRalpha and TCRbeta chains were reverse transcribed with V-gene-specific primers. Using a constant-region primer together with a V-primer adapter, TCRs were subjected to 15 to 25 PCR cycles of amplification. mRNA isolates were amplified via in vitro transcription. In TCRdb, the reads were re-called with MiXCR into one record per CDR3 protein. The sample yields tens of thousands of distinct CDR3 sequences, around a third seen once. Time point specified: before trial treatment. Donors were dosed with nivolumab and ipilimumab; they also received aspirin, low-dose cyclophosphamide and low-dose radiotherapy.

The rearrangement joins TRBV28 to TRBJ2-1; the D gene is possibly TRBD2 (6 bases). This receptor was obtained from a male donor with gallbladder cancer. The sequencing here drew on PBMCs, taken before treatment. DNA of the CDR3: TGTGCCAGCACTACCCGGGGCGGAGGGATCTCCTACGAGCAGTTCTTC. This sequence encodes CASTTRGGGISYEQFF.